Below, 30 T cell receptor beta chains from the same sample are listed, as sequenced in a study of T cell repertoires in cytomegalovirus infection. TCRdb re-derived calls from the reads in MiXCR, one entry per CDR3 protein. The table includes about 920,000 distinct CDR3 sequences, approximately 32% detected once. Their antigens remain unidentified. Material: cultured CD8+ T cells from PBMCs, obtained from culture after CMV antigen stimulation. The receptor source for this set is a human donor in good health (CMV status not recorded). Some clones in this sample may be carry-over from other donors' samples.

V usage is TRBV6-1 and J usage is TRBJ2-3; tentative D call: TRBD1 (5 bases). Trimming removed 8 bases at V and 6 bases at J, with 9 bases between. Germline-derived CDR1 and CDR2 are MNHNS and SASEGT. The CDR3 length is 11 residues. CDR3 loop: CASGYRDTQYF. CDR3 sequence (DNA): TGTGCCAGCGGCTACAGGGATACGCAGTATTTT.

This chain links TRBV6-6 with TRBJ2-6; 9 nucleotides agree with TRBD2. Unmatched junction bases numbered 3, after V lost 3 bases and J lost 0 bases. The CDR3 is made up of 17 amino acids. CDR1 MNHNY and CDR2 SVGAGI come from the germline V gene (reference sequence). Here the CDR3 reads CASSYRLADSGANVLTF. The CDR3 DNA reads TGTGCCAGCAGTTATCGACTAGCGGACTCTGGGGCCAACGTCCTGACTTTC.

The rearrangement links TRBV7-6 to TRBJ2-5, with D maybe TRBD1 (6 bases). In germline, CDR1 is SGHVS, CDR2 FNYEAQ. V was cut by 1 base and J by 4 bases, with 13 bases left in between. CDR3 size: 15 residues. The CDR3 is CASSLELGGVETQYF. The CDR3 nucleotides are TGTGCCAGCAGCTTAGAGCTAGGGGGTGTAGAGACCCAGTACTTC.

This CDR3 is CASGLVLSREGPGELFF. The CDR3 nucleotides are TGTGCTAGTGGTTTGGTACTAAGTCGTGAGGGGCCCGGGGAGCTGTTTTTT. The J gene is TRBJ2-2, the V gene TRBV12-5, with D perhaps being TRBD1 or TRBD2 (5 bases each). The V end was cut by 0 bases, the J end by 6 bases, with 17 bases between. The CDR3 extends over 17 amino acids. From germline, CDR1 is LGHNT and CDR2 FRNRAP.

The rearrangement links TRBV15 to TRBJ1-1, with D tentatively TRBD1 (5 bases). Germline CDR1 is LNHNV and CDR2 is YYDKDF (reference sequence). V was cut by 4 bases and J by 7 bases, with 13 bases left in between. There are 13 residues in the CDR3. The CDR3: CATSTIWGNEAFF. In nucleotides, the CDR3 is TGTGCCACCAGCACCATATGGGGGAATGAAGCTTTCTTT.

V gene TRBV6-2 or TRBV6-3 combines with J gene TRBJ2-7, with 11 bases lining up with TRBD1. The CDR3 has 16 amino acids. Germline CDR1 MNHEY, CDR2 SVGEGT. The ends lost 2 bases at V and 1 base at J; junction bases unmatched: 4. The CDR3 spells CASSYNRDRGSYEQYV. In DNA, the CDR3 is TGTGCCAGCAGTTACAACCGGGACAGGGGGTCCTACGAGCAGTACGTC.

The count of this clonotype is one. CDR3 in amino acids: CASSLDRPTDTQYF. CDR3 in DNA: TGTGCCAGCAGCTTAGATAGACCCACAGATACGCAGTATTTT. The rearrangement links TRBV11-2 to TRBJ2-3; no firm D call. Per germline, CDR1 SGHAT and CDR2 FQNNGV. The CDR3 consists of 14 residues. The germline V and J ends were trimmed by 0 bases and 2 bases, with 6 bases remaining between them. The whole variable domain, remainder taken from reference TRBV11-2 and TRBJ2-3, is EAGVAQSPRYKIIEKRQSVAFWCNPISGHATLYWYQQILGQGPKLLIQFQNNGVVDDSQLPKDRFSAERLKGVDSTLKIQPAKLEDSAVYLCASSLDRPTDTQYFGPGTRLTVL.

This clonotype was detected only a few times. The rearrangement joins TRBV7-6 to TRBJ1-1; D perhaps matches TRBD1 (6 bases). Germline CDR1 reads SGHVS; CDR2 reads FNYEAQ. V was shortened by 8 bases and J by 3 bases, with 22 bases between the two germline ends. This CDR3 is built from 16 residues. Here the CDR3 reads CASGYDVGRGYTEAFF. DNA of the CDR3: TGTGCCAGCGGTTACGACGTGGGCAGGGGTTACACTGAAGCTTTCTTT.

The J gene is TRBJ1-5, the V gene TRBV15; D not certain. Per germline, CDR1 LNHNV and CDR2 YYDKDF (reference sequence). The CDR3 length is 17 residues. V gave up 0 bases and J gave up 5 bases, with 17 bases separating them. CDR3 residues: CATSRDGLISNYQPQHF. The CDR3 DNA reads as TGTGCCACCAGCAGAGACGGGTTGATCAGTAACTATCAGCCCCAGCATTTT. Variable domain in full (rest from reference TRBV15 and TRBJ1-5): DAMVIQNPRYQVTQFGKPVTLSCSQTLNHNVMYWYQQKSSQAPKLLFHYYDKDFNNEADTPDNFQSRRPNTSFCFLDIRSPGLGDTAMYLCATSRDGLISNYQPQHFGDGTRLSIL.

This clonotype has a handful of counts. The chain has TRBV29-1 and TRBJ1-2, with 10 bases identical to TRBD1. This CDR3 is built from 15 residues. From germline, CDR1 is SQVTM and CDR2 ANQGSEA. V lost 1 base, J lost 2 bases, and 4 bases stayed unmatched. CDR3 coding DNA: TGCAGCGTTGAAGCTCCGGGACAGGGGAACTATGGCTACACCTTC. Protein sequence: CSVEAPGQGNYGYTF.

The CDR3 sequence: CASSYSKGGRAEAFF. CDR3 in DNA: TGTGCCAGCAGTTACTCGAAAGGGGGTAGGGCTGAAGCTTTCTTT. V gene TRBV6-6 combines with J gene TRBJ1-1, with a weak D call TRBD1 (6 bases). The V and J ends lost 0 bases and 6 bases respectively, with 14 bases between them. CDR1 is MNHNY, CDR2 SVGAGI, per germline (reference sequence). The CDR3 runs 15 residues.

The chain employs TRBV6-5 and TRBJ2-3, with 8 bases fitting TRBD2. V trimming: 2 bases; J trimming: 2 bases; junction bases outside the gene matches: 9. Germline V gene data show CDR1 as MNHEY and CDR2 as SVGAGI. CDR3 length: 17 residues. CDR3 protein: CASSYGVSGTVTDTQYF. The CDR3 region has the DNA TGTGCCAGCAGTTACGGGGTTAGCGGGACCGTCACAGATACGCAGTATTTT.

This clonotype was seen more than once but under ten times. This chain joins TRBV6-2 or TRBV6-3 and TRBJ2-6; 11 bases agree with TRBD1. Germline V lookup: CDR1 MNHEY, CDR2 SVGEGT. CDR3 size: 20 residues. The V and J ends lost 2 bases and 0 bases, in that order; junction bases with no gene match: 9. The CDR3 sequence is CASSYPSPGTGGSGANVLTF. The DNA for the CDR3 is TGTGCCAGCAGTTACCCCTCCCCCGGGACAGGGGGCTCTGGGGCCAACGTCCTGACTTTC.

This clonotype was recorded a few times. This rearrangement joins TRBV6-5 to TRBJ2-2, with 8 bases that match TRBD2. CDR3 size: 15 residues. The trim removed 4 bases at V and 6 bases at J, leaving 7 bases unmatched. Germline V gene lookup returns CDR1 MNHEY and CDR2 SVGAGI. The CDR3 protein is CASSSPRTSPGELFF. CDR3 nucleotides: TGTGCCAGCAGTTCCCCCCGGACTAGCCCCGGGGAGCTGTTTTTT.

A few counts support this clonotype. The CDR3 region is CASSPPASVGYTF. The CDR3 DNA follows: TGTGCCAGCAGCCCCCCAGCGAGTGTTGGCTACACCTTC. The chain is built from TRBV7-8 and TRBJ1-2; D not resolved. Between the trimmed V and J ends, which lost 5 bases and 7 bases, there was a span of 14 bases. The CDR3 is 13 residues long. CDR1 and CDR2 (germline): SGHVS, FQNEAQ.

This clonotype showed up just a few times. The chain recombines TRBV27 with TRBJ2-1, with no clear D. The CDR3 has 13 amino acids. V was trimmed by 8 bases and J by 0 bases, leaving 8 bases between them. Germline V lookup: CDR1 MNHEY, CDR2 SMNVEV (reference sequence). CDR3 sequence reads: CASGQLSYNEQFF. CDR3 sequence (DNA): TGTGCCAGCGGGCAGCTCTCCTACAATGAGCAGTTCTTC.

Regarding this clonotype: An end of the junction does not agree with germline; a read error may underlie this. DNA for the CDR3: TGTGCCAGCAGGCAGGGGACCGGGAAGCTGTTTTTT. As protein: CASRQGTGKLFF. The chain carries TRBV25-1 and TRBJ2-2, with a weak D call TRBD1 (6 bases). The CDR3 is 12 amino acids. CDR1 is MGHDK and CDR2 is SYGVNS in the germline V gene.

The chain combines TRBV6-6 with TRBJ2-3; maybe TRBD2 (6 bases). CDR3 length: 16 residues. The V gene lost 3 bases and the J gene lost 0 bases, with 13 bases spanning the gap. Germline values: CDR1 MNHNY, CDR2 SVGAGI (reference sequence). DNA for the CDR3: TGTGCCAGCAGTTATAACGCGGGAACTAGCACAGATACGCAGTATTTT. It codes for CASSYNAGTSTDTQYF.

J is TRBJ1-5 and V is TRBV3-1, with D unclear. The germline V gene has CDR1 LGHDT and CDR2 YNNKEL (reference sequence). The germline V and J ends were trimmed by 4 bases and 4 bases, with 5 bases remaining between them. The CDR3 consists of 12 residues. The CDR3 is CASSLQNQPQHF. The CDR3 region has the DNA TGTGCCAGCAGCCTTCAAAATCAGCCCCAGCATTTT.

This chain connects TRBV6-5 to TRBJ1-2; D uncertain. V was shortened by 6 bases and J by 8 bases, with 19 bases between the two germline ends. CDR3 length equals 14 residues. CDR1 and CDR2 from the germline V gene are MNHEY and SVGAGI. CDR3 nucleotides: TGTGCCAGCAGCCACTCGCCAAACCGACAAGGCTACACCTTC. This gives the protein CASSHSPNRQGYTF.

This clonotype came up many times. This chain connects TRBV7-6 to TRBJ2-1; D possibly corresponds to TRBD1 (6 bases). The CDR3 length is 13 residues. Germline V CDR1 and CDR2: SGHVS, FNYEAQ. Trimming pared 0 bases from V and 15 bases from J, leaving 15 bases between. In nucleotides, the CDR3 is TGTGCCAGCAGCTTAGCGGACAGCTTAGGTCCGTTCTTC. This codes for CASSLADSLGPFF.

This clonotype was detected many times. The J gene is TRBJ2-1, the V gene TRBV7-8, with D possibly matching TRBD2 (6 bases). The CDR3 covers 15 residues. Germline values: CDR1 SGHVS, CDR2 FQNEAQ. V was trimmed by 5 bases and J by 1 base, leaving 12 bases between them. CDR3 DNA: TGTGCCAGCAGCGGTAGCGGTGCTTCCTACAATGAGCAGTTCTTC. It codes for CASSGSGASYNEQFF.

The V and J genes are TRBV27 and TRBJ1-5, with 7 bases aligning to TRBD1. Germline CDR1 reads MNHEY; CDR2 reads SMNVEV (reference sequence). The CDR3 extends over 13 amino acids. Trimming cost V 8 bases and J 6 bases; bases outside gene matches: 7. The DNA of the CDR3 is TGTGCCAGCGCACAGGGGCCCTCTCAGCCCCAGCATTTT. As protein: CASAQGPSQPQHF.

This rearrangement joins TRBV18 to TRBJ2-7, with a possible D match to TRBD2 (6 bases). Germline CDR1 and CDR2: KGHSH and LQKENI. V lost 4 bases to trimming and J lost 2 bases, with 12 bases between them. The CDR3 extends over 14 amino acids. The CDR3 DNA follows: TGTGCCAGCTCACGGGGGGAGGCCCCCTACGAGCAGTACGTC. The encoded protein is CASSRGEAPYEQYV.

This sequence joins TRBV27 and TRBJ1-5; tentative D call: TRBD1 (5 bases). V dropped 5 bases and J dropped 10 bases, with 12 bases sitting between them. This CDR3 is built from 12 residues. Germline CDR1 reads MNHEY; CDR2 reads SMNVEV (reference sequence). CDR3 nucleotides: TGTGCCAGCAGTCCTCCGGGGGGACCCCAGCATTTT. Protein: CASSPPGGPQHF.

The J gene is TRBJ2-1, the V gene TRBV7-6; 12 bases map to TRBD2. This CDR3 is built from 17 residues. In germline, CDR1 is SGHVS, CDR2 FNYEAQ. Trimming cost V 0 bases and J 3 bases; bases outside gene matches: 3. The CDR3, as DNA: TGTGCCAGCAGCTTAGCTACTAGCGGGGGGTTCTACAATGAGCAGTTCTTC. Protein sequence: CASSLATSGGFYNEQFF.

The V gene is TRBV12-3 or TRBV12-4, the J gene TRBJ2-1; 8 positions match TRBD1. The CDR3 loop spans 16 amino acids. V shed 4 bases, J shed 3 bases, and the junction held 8 bases outside the gene matches. The CDR3 DNA sequence: TGTGCCAGCAGTTCGGGCCGGGACAGGTTCTACAATGAGCAGTTCTTC. Amino acids: CASSSGRDRFYNEQFF.

This clonotype was observed many times. The gene calls are TRBV7-8 and TRBJ2-3; possible D gene TRBD2, 6 bases. Germline V gives CDR1 SGHVS, CDR2 FQNEAQ. The CDR3 has 17 amino acids. Trimming took off 5 bases at V and 0 bases at J, with 18 bases between the two ends. The CDR3 DNA is TGTGCCAGCAGCCGTCCCCCCGCCAGCGGGAGCACAGATACGCAGTATTTT. It yields the protein CASSRPPASGSTDTQYF.

V is TRBV15 and J is TRBJ1-5; no definite D call. The CDR3 runs 18 residues. The germline V and J ends were trimmed by 3 bases and 3 bases, with 21 bases remaining between them. Germline-derived CDR1 and CDR2 are LNHNV and YYDKDF (reference sequence). CDR3 protein: CATSSRTERAGFNQPQHF. As DNA, the CDR3 is TGTGCCACCAGCAGTCGCACGGAGAGGGCCGGCTTCAATCAGCCCCAGCATTTT.

This clonotype was seen a few times. This chain joins TRBV5-6 and TRBJ1-1; weak D call: TRBD1 (6 bases). The V gene's germline CDR1 is SGHDT and CDR2 YYEEEE. V lost 3 bases to trimming and J lost 1 base, with 16 bases between them. This CDR3 is built from 16 residues. CDR3 in DNA: TGTGCCAGCAGCTGGGGGCGTCGGGCGGAGAACACTGAAGCTTTCTTT. This translates into CASSWGRRAENTEAFF.